These T cell receptor beta chains were read from a single sample in a study of cytomegalovirus exposure and HLA in healthy donors. The table came from immunoSEQ multiplex PCR; TCRdb's copy has only in-frame clones and leaves some out. The data contain 180,000 or so clones, around 83% of them seen just once; the ten biggest clones take up 6% to 8%. The sequencing input was PBMCs. Receptors originate from a woman aged 45-65 years in good health and CMV-seropositive. CDR3s include the opening cysteine and the closing phenylalanine or tryptophan. D genes are given only for firm matches. Clone size is stated in some rows and not others, as once, few, many or a class when expanded.

TRBJ2-6,TRBV5-6,TRBD2,-,TGTGCCAGCAGACCGGGAGGTGGGGCCAACGTCCTGACTTTC,CASRPGGGANVLTF
TRBJ2-2,TRBV5-1,-,-,TGCGCCAGCAGCTTGGAAACAGGGAACACCGGGGAGCTGTTTTTT,CASSLETGNTGELFF
TRBJ1-2,TRBV5-8,-,-,TGTGCCAGCATCTCCCCCCTCTATGGCTACACCTTC,CASISPLYGYTF
TRBJ2-3,TRBV29-1,-,-,TGCAGCGTTCCCGGGGTCACGGGCACAGATACGCAGTATTTT,CSVPGVTGTDTQYF
TRBJ2-2,TRBV5-1,-,-,TGCGCCAGCAGCTTGGGTCAGAACACCGGGGAGCTGTTTTTT,CASSLGQNTGELFF
TRBJ1-1,TRBV7-9,-,-,TGTGCCAGCAGCCCCAGCCGGGAGGAAGCTTTCTTT,CASSPSREEAFF
TRBJ1-2,TRBV28,-,-,TGTGCCAGCAGTTTGGTGGGGGCCGCTAACTATGGCTACACCTTC,CASSLVGAANYGYTF
TRBJ2-5,TRBV18,TRBD1,-,TGTGCCAGCTCACCAGGGGACAGCCAAGAGACCCAGTACTTC,CASSPGDSQETQYF
TRBJ2-3,TRBV6-6,TRBD2,few,TGTGCCAGCACAAGCGGGGGGTTAGCAGATACGCAGTATTTT,CASTSGGLADTQYF
TRBJ2-3,TRBV10-3,TRBD2,-,TGTGCCATCAGTGCTAGACCGGGACTAGCGGGAGGGGCAGGGGGTACGCAGTATTTT,CAISARPGLAGGAGGTQYF
TRBJ2-3,TRBV7-9,TRBD2,-,TGTTCCAGCAGCCTGACTAGCGGTAAAGCAACAGATACGCAGTATTTT,CSSSLTSGKATDTQYF
TRBJ2-7,TRBV28,TRBD1,-,TGTGCCAGCAAGGTACCGGGACAGGGGGTCGCCTACGAGCAGTACTTC,CASKVPGQGVAYEQYF
TRBJ1-4,TRBV19,TRBD1,-,TGTGCCAGTAGTACATTAGCCGGGCCGGGACAGGGTGGTGAAAAACTGTTTTTT,CASSTLAGPGQGGEKLFF
TRBJ2-3,TRBV28,-,-,TGTGCCAGCAGTTTAGTCTCAGTGACAGTGAAAGATACGCAGTATTTT,CASSLVSVTVKDTQYF
TRBJ2-3,TRBV5-1,TRBD1,few,TGCGCCAGCAGCTTGGGACAGGGCTCAGATACGCAGTATTTT,CASSLGQGSDTQYF
TRBJ2-5,TRBV6-1,TRBD2,once,TGTGCCAGCAGTGCCTTAGCGGGGGGTTACCAAGAGACCCAGTACTTC,CASSALAGGYQETQYF